These 14 T cell receptor beta chains originate from one sample sequenced in a study of T cells in Graves' hyperthyroidism and ophthalmopathy. Researchers took RNA transcripts and amplified the TCR beta CDR3 regions from them. When the TCR CDR3 underwent first-round RT-PCR, the HTBI primer set was used. TCRdb ran MiXCR on the multiplex PCR reads and lists one entry per CDR3 protein. The repertoire includes about half a million distinct CDR3 sequences, around a quarter of them detected once, and approximately 10% sits in the top ten. The material sequenced was blood. These receptors were taken from a woman aged 25-40 years with Graves' ophthalmopathy.

This chain joins TRBV19 and TRBJ1-5; D is possibly TRBD1 (6 bases). CDR3 length: 15 residues. Trimming took off 11 bases at V and 0 bases at J, with 17 bases between the two ends. CDR1 is LNHDA, CDR2 SQIVND, per germline (reference sequence). The CDR3 nucleotides read TGTGCCCCAAATGGAGGGGGGGATAGCAATCAGCCCCAGCATTTT. Its protein is CAPNGGGDSNQPQHF.

The chain recombines TRBV13 with TRBJ1-5; D is unresolved. With 5 bases removed from V and 7 bases from J, the gap between germline ends came to 18 bases. CDR1 is PRHDT and CDR2 is FYEKMQ in the germline V gene (reference sequence). The CDR3 contains 15 residues. The CDR3 reads CASSQFGGQSQPQHF. In nucleotides, the CDR3 is TGTGCCAGCAGCCAATTCGGTGGGCAGTCGCAGCCCCAGCATTTT.

This clonotype appeared many times. This chain joins TRBV20-1 and TRBJ2-2, with D maybe TRBD1 (5 bases). The V gene lost 5 bases and the J gene lost 3 bases, with 13 bases spanning the gap. This CDR3 is 14 amino acids long. Germline V gives CDR1 DFQATT, CDR2 SNEGSKA (reference sequence). The chain's CDR3 is CSAGGHWDTGELFF. The CDR3 DNA sequence: TGCAGTGCTGGCGGACACTGGGACACCGGGGAGCTGTTTTTT.

The CDR3 sequence: CASSELADQETQYF. The CDR3 nucleotides read TGTGCCAGCAGTGAACTAGCGGATCAAGAGACCCAGTACTTC. The chain combines TRBV6-1 with TRBJ2-5; 7 bases agree with TRBD2. Germline values: CDR1 MNHNS, CDR2 SASEGT. This CDR3 is built from 14 residues. J lost 2 bases, V lost 2 bases, and 2 bases had no gene match.

This clonotype was detected ten times or more. J is TRBJ1-2 and V is TRBV12-3 or TRBV12-4; D possibly corresponds to TRBD1 (5 bases). V lost 6 bases and J 9 bases, leaving 17 bases between the germline ends. This CDR3 is 13 amino acids long. Written as DNA, the CDR3 is TGTGCCAGCAGGAGAACAGGCCCCTGGAGCTACACCTTC. Residues: CASRRTGPWSYTF.

The chain is built from TRBV27 and TRBJ2-7; no firm D call. Trimming removed 10 bases at V and 7 bases at J, with 8 bases between. From germline, CDR1 is MNHEY and CDR2 SMNVEV (reference sequence). The CDR3 is made up of 9 amino acids. The CDR3 region has the DNA TGTGCCACGAGTGGGGAGCAGTACTTC. Translating it yields CATSGEQYF.

This clonotype was recorded a few times. The gene calls are TRBV10-3 and TRBJ2-5; D unclear. Germline-derived CDR1 and CDR2 are ENHRY and SYGVKD. V was clipped by 8 bases and J by 0 bases, with 10 bases between them. This CDR3 is 13 amino acids long. This chain's CDR3 is CAISDQHQETQYF. Here the CDR3 DNA reads TGTGCCATCTCTGACCAGCACCAAGAGACCCAGTACTTC.

The chain couples TRBV19 to TRBJ1-1, with 8 bases aligning to TRBD1. The junction had 9 bases not matched to a gene; V was cut back by 2 bases and J by 4 bases. Germline CDR1 reads LNHDA; CDR2 reads SQIVND (reference sequence). The CDR3 consists of 16 residues. CDR3 nucleotides: TGTGCCAGTAGTATATCCAGGGGGCGTCCGGGCACTGAAGCTTTCTTT. It specifies CASSISRGRPGTEAFF. Combining the CDR3 with reference TRBV19 and TRBJ1-1 gives the whole variable domain DGGITQSPKYLFRKEGQNVTLSCEQNLNHDAMYWYRQDPGQGLRLIYYSQIVNDFQKGDIAEGYSVSREKKESFPLTVTSAQKNPTAFYLCASSISRGRPGTEAFFGQGTRLTVV.

This clonotype has ten or more counts. The chain joins TRBV12-3 or TRBV12-4 to TRBJ1-1, with unresolved D. The CDR3 is 14 amino acids. V shed 6 bases and J shed 0 bases, with 11 bases lying between them. This CDR3 is CASSFQRMNTEAFF. In DNA form, the CDR3 reads TGTGCCAGCAGCTTCCAGAGAATGAACACTGAAGCTTTCTTT.

This clonotype was picked up many times. V is TRBV6-1 and J is TRBJ2-7; TRBD2 agrees at 13 bases. V shed 4 bases, J shed 3 bases, and the junction held 3 bases outside the gene matches. Germline CDR1 MNHNS, CDR2 SASEGT. The CDR3 sequence is 15 residues long. As DNA, the CDR3 is TGTGCCAGCAGTGGCGGACTAGCGGGAGTCTACGAGCAGTACTTC. Translation gives CASSGGLAGVYEQYF.

The CDR3 is CASKEEGFNQPQHF. The CDR3 bases are TGTGCCAGCAAGGAGGAGGGGTTCAATCAGCCCCAGCATTTT. V usage is TRBV2 and J usage is TRBJ1-5; possible D gene TRBD1, 5 bases. CDR1 is SNHLY, CDR2 FYNNEI, per germline. CDR3 size: 14 residues. V was clipped by 7 bases and J by 3 bases, with 13 bases between them.

Many counts were recorded for this clonotype. This sequence joins TRBV27 and TRBJ1-3, with no clear D. Per germline, CDR1 MNHEY and CDR2 SMNVEV (reference sequence). This CDR3 comprises 16 residues. V lost 5 bases to trimming and J lost 2 bases, with 16 bases between them. CDR3 coding DNA: TGTGCCAGCAGTCCCTTACATACGCCTGCTGGAAACACCATATATTTT. This sequence encodes CASSPLHTPAGNTIYF.

This clonotype has only a few counts. The gene calls are TRBV6-2 or TRBV6-3 and TRBJ2-2; 14 bases fit TRBD2. In germline, CDR1 is MNHEY, CDR2 SVGEGT. J lost 4 bases, V lost 7 bases, and 17 bases had no gene match. This CDR3 region has 20 residues. DNA of the CDR3: TGTGCCAGCATCCAGGGACTAGCGGGGGTACTACCGGGGAGCACCGGGGAGCTGTTTTTT. Translated, it gives CASIQGLAGVLPGSTGELFF.

The chain uses TRBV2 and TRBJ1-2; D not certain. Germline CDR1 and CDR2: SNHLY and FYNNEI. CDR3 length: 13 amino acids. V lost 3 bases, J lost 3 bases, and 8 bases lay in between. This CDR3 reads CASSDSPDYGYTF. CDR3 sequence (DNA): TGTGCCAGCAGTGACAGTCCGGACTATGGCTACACCTTC.